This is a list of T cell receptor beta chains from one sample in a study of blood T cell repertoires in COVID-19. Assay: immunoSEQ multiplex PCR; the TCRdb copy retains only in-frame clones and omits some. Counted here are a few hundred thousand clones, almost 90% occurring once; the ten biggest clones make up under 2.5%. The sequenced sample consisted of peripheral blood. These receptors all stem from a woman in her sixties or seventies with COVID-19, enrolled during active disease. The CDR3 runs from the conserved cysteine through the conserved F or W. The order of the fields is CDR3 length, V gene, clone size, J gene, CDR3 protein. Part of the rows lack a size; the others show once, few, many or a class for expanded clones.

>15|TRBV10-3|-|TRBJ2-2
CAISVGRGPTGELFF
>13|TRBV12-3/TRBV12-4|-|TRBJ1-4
CASSFGQGEKLFF
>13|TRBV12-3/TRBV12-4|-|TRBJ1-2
CASSTQGRNGYTF
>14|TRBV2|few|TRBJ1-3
CASGTGRSGNTIYF
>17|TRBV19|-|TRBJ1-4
CASSIDSRVGVGEKLFF
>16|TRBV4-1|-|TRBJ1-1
CASSQDYRPMNTEAFF
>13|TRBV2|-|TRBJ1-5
CASDGQGNQPQHF
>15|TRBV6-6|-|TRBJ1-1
CASRGTETSNTEAFF
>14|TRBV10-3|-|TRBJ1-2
CAISATATNYGYTF
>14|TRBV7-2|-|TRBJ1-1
CASSLVVRGTEAFF
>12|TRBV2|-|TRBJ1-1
CASSEGQTEAFF
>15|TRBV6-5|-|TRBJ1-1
CASSYTGQALYPAFF
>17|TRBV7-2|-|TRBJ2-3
CASSLIPSRGSTDTQYF
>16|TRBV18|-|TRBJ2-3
CASSPTGQAHTDTQYF
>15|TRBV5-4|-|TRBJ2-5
CASSLRTSGQETQYF
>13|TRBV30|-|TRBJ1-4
CASDRGRDEKLFF
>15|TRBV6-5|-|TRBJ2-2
CASSQKAVNTGELFF
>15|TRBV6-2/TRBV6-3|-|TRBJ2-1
CASSGGGTSYNEQFF
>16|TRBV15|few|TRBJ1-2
CATSRGQAASTYGYTF
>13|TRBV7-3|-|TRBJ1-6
CASSLEQGATLHF
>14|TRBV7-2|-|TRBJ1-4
CASSPAGANEKLFF
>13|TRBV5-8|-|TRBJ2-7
CASSLTGAYEQYF
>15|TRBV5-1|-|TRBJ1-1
CASSLWTGGPTEAFF
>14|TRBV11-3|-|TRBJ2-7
CASSLGGSSYEQYF
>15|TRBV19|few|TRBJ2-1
CASSIELASYNEQFF
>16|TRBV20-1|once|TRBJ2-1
CSVSGEDRDLPNEQFF
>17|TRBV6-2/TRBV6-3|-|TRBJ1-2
CASSTRTRGVAGYGYTF
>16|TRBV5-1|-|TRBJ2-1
CASSPTSGGTYNEQFF
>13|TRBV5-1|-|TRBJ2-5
CASSPVEGGTQYF
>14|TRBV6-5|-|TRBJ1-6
CASSPRGDNSPLHF
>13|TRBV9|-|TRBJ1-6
CASSGDSNSPLHF
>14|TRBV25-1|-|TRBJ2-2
CASRETAQTGELFF
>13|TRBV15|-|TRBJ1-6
CATSLTYNSPLHF